One and the same sample provided the 17 T cell receptor beta chains below, sequenced in a study of radiation and T cells in renal cell carcinoma. The sample's time point: blood 2 weeks post-SBRT. Indicated treatment: 15 Gy SBRT to primary tumor, nephrectomy 4 weeks later. TCRdb keeps only in-frame clones here, not all; method: immunoSEQ multiplex PCR. Of some 120,000 clones in the sample, more than 75% are singletons; the top ten hold nearly 6%. Sequenced material: blood, taken from a patient whose treatment included radiotherapy and nephrectomy. The source of these receptors is a woman in her 70s with renal cell carcinoma.

This sequence joins TRBV7-6 and TRBJ2-2; 14 positions match TRBD2. Germline assignment: CDR1 SGHVS and CDR2 FNYEAQ. CDR3 length equals 19 residues. The J segment lost 0 bases and the V segment lost 6 bases, leaving 9 bases of the junction unmatched. CDR3 in DNA: TGTGCCAGCAGTCACCGCGGGACTAGCGGGGGCTCGAACACCGGGGAGCTGTTTTTT. It yields the protein CASSHRGTSGGSNTGELFF.

The J gene is TRBJ2-7, the V gene TRBV29-1, with 11 bases lining up with TRBD2. From germline, CDR1 is SQVTM and CDR2 ANQGSEA. This CDR3 is 14 amino acids long. With V trimmed by 5 bases and J by 3 bases, 6 bases remained unmatched. The CDR3 nucleotides read TGCAGCGTTAATAGCGGGGGGGCCGGCTACGAGCAGTACTTC. Protein sequence: CSVNSGGAGYEQYF.

The V and J genes are TRBV5-4 and TRBJ2-2; TRBD1 might be the D (6 bases). The CDR3 covers 15 residues. V shed 3 bases and J shed 0 bases, with 9 bases lying between them. CDR1 and CDR2 (germline): SGHNT, YYREEE (reference sequence). The CDR3 protein is CASSSDRPNTGELFF. CDR3 sequence (DNA): TGTGCCAGCAGCTCGGACAGACCGAACACCGGGGAGCTGTTTTTT.

The CDR3 region has the DNA TGTGCCAGCATCCGCAGGGAGACGACTGAAGCTTTCTTT. This codes for CASIRRETTEAFF. This chain uses TRBV6-1 with TRBJ1-1, with D perhaps matching TRBD1 (5 bases). V was pared by 7 bases and J by 5 bases, with 14 bases between. Germline-derived CDR1 and CDR2 are MNHNS and SASEGT. The CDR3 length is 13 residues.

The chain links TRBV9 to TRBJ1-1; 7 nucleotides align to TRBD1. Trimming removed 3 bases from V and 1 base from J; junction bases left unmatched: 9. Germline V gene lookup returns CDR1 SGDLS and CDR2 YYNGEE. This CDR3 spans 16 amino acids. CDR3 in DNA: TGTGCCAGCAGCGCCGCCAGGGGGACTAAGAACACTGAAGCTTTCTTT. It yields the protein CASSAARGTKNTEAFF.

The rearrangement joins TRBV6-1 to TRBJ2-2, with unresolved D. Germline lookup yields CDR1 MNHNS and CDR2 SASEGT. Deletions cut 1 base from V and 4 bases from J, with 7 bases between. The CDR3 runs 14 residues. CDR3 region: CASSEGKPTGELFF. CDR3 sequence (DNA): TGTGCCAGCAGTGAAGGCAAACCCACCGGGGAGCTGTTTTTT.

V and J are TRBV2 and TRBJ1-5; 7 bases are shared with TRBD1. V was clipped by 2 bases and J by 4 bases; unmatched bases: 2. There are 14 residues in the CDR3. The germline gives CDR1 SNHLY, CDR2 FYNNEI. The CDR3 DNA sequence: TGTGCCAGCAGTGAACAGGGGGGGAATCAGCCCCAGCATTTT. This sequence encodes CASSEQGGNQPQHF.

This chain connects TRBV6-5 to TRBJ2-1, with TRBD2 identical over 8 bases. In germline, CDR1 is MNHEY, CDR2 SVGAGI. The CDR3 has 16 amino acids. V shed 4 bases, J shed 1 base, and the junction held 6 bases outside the gene matches. The CDR3 region is CASSSDGLASYNEQFF. The CDR3 DNA follows: TGTGCCAGCAGTTCCGACGGACTAGCTTCCTACAATGAGCAGTTCTTC.

The chain links TRBV4-1 to TRBJ2-3; 11 nucleotides align to TRBD2. The V gene's germline CDR1 is MGHRA and CDR2 YSYEKL. The V gene end was trimmed by 2 bases and the J gene end by 5 bases; junction bases not matched to a gene: 6. The CDR3 length is 16 residues. The CDR3 loop is CASSQTSGGPGDTQYF. Written as DNA, the CDR3 is TGCGCCAGCAGCCAAACTAGCGGGGGCCCCGGAGATACGCAGTATTTT.

This clone came up once. V usage is TRBV15 and J usage is TRBJ2-7; D is uncertain. V was shortened by 0 bases and J by 3 bases, with 9 bases between the two germline ends. The CDR3 extends over 14 amino acids. Germline V gives CDR1 LNHNV, CDR2 YYDKDF (reference sequence). The CDR3 is CATSREGVDYEQYF. CDR3 in DNA: TGTGCCACCAGCAGAGAGGGTGTGGACTACGAGCAGTACTTC.

The chain combines TRBV20-1 with TRBJ2-5, with a tentative D call TRBD2 (5 bases). This CDR3 region has 11 residues. Germline V gives CDR1 DFQATT, CDR2 SNEGSKA (reference sequence). The V and J ends lost 6 bases and 5 bases respectively, with 10 bases between them. The CDR3 DNA reads as TGCAGTGCGGAGGCGGAGGAGACCCAGTACTTC. It is translated as CSAEAEETQYF.

The chain's CDR3 is CASSIAYVGYTF. The DNA of the CDR3 is TGTGCCAGTAGTATAGCATATGTCGGCTACACCTTC. J is TRBJ1-2 and V is TRBV19, with D unclear. V dropped 1 base and J dropped 8 bases, with 8 bases sitting between them. CDR3 length: 12 residues. Germline values: CDR1 LNHDA, CDR2 SQIVND (reference sequence).

A single count supports this clone. CDR3: CSAGTGNYEQYF. DNA for the CDR3: TGCAGCGCCGGGACAGGGAACTACGAGCAGTACTTC. The chain combines TRBV29-1 with TRBJ2-7; 9 bases are shared with TRBD1. Germline V lookup: CDR1 SQVTM, CDR2 ANQGSEA. The CDR3 is made up of 12 amino acids. V trimming: 7 bases; J trimming: 3 bases; junction bases outside the gene matches: 4.

The V call is TRBV19, the J call TRBJ1-2; 11 bases agree with TRBD1. Germline V gene lookup returns CDR1 LNHDA and CDR2 SQIVND (reference sequence). The CDR3 covers 14 residues. V lost 7 bases and J lost 8; bases outside the gene matches: 9. The CDR3 coding sequence is TGTGCCAGTACCACGGACAGGGGGCGCGTCGGCTACACCTTC. Translating it yields CASTTDRGRVGYTF. The entire variable domain, with the rest obtained from reference TRBV19 and TRBJ1-2, is as follows: DGGITQSPKYLFRKEGQNVTLSCEQNLNHDAMYWYRQDPGQGLRLIYYSQIVNDFQKGDIAEGYSVSREKKESFPLTVTSAQKNPTAFYLCASTTDRGRVGYTFGSGTRLTVV.

The gene calls are TRBV2 and TRBJ2-5; 11 positions match TRBD2. CDR3 length equals 14 residues. V lost 6 bases and J lost 1; bases outside the gene matches: 1. CDR1 and CDR2 (germline): SNHLY, FYNNEI. CDR3 in amino acids: CASRTSGVQETQYF. DNA of the CDR3: TGTGCCAGCAGGACTAGCGGGGTCCAAGAGACCCAGTACTTC. The full variable domain, its missing parts supplied by reference TRBV2 and TRBJ2-5, is EPEVTQTPSHQVTQMGQEVILRCVPISNHLYFYWYRQILGQKVEFLVSFYNNEISEKSEIFDDQFSVERPDGSNFTLKIRSTKLEDSAMYFCASRTSGVQETQYFGPGTRLLVL.

This chain joins TRBV5-1 and TRBJ1-2; tentative D call: TRBD1 (5 bases). The CDR3 has 15 amino acids. Germline-derived CDR1 and CDR2 are SGHRS and YFSETQ. Trimming cost V 4 bases and J 5 bases, with 18 bases left between them. The CDR3 nucleotides are TGCGCCAGCAGCGGAACGGGACGGCAGTTTTATGGCTACACCTTC. Its translation is CASSGTGRQFYGYTF.

The rearrangement joins TRBV5-1 to TRBJ2-2; D is ambiguous. CDR1 is SGHRS, CDR2 YFSETQ, per germline. The CDR3 is made up of 13 amino acids. Trimming removed 4 bases at V and 7 bases at J, with 11 bases between. The CDR3: CASSPSRIGELFF. CDR3 nucleotide sequence: TGCGCCAGCAGCCCCTCCAGGATCGGGGAGCTGTTTTTT.